These 32 T cell receptor beta chains share one sample of origin, sequenced in a study of blood T cell repertoires in COVID-19 (dated by TCRdb to about 2020). To prepare the library, the immunoSEQ multiplex PCR assay was applied. Sourced from immuneACCESS, this table was stored by TCRdb with only in-frame sequences that have V and J called. A share of the clones is absent; for the studies checked, an unresolved V gene accounts for under half, and the remainder has no known explanation. The sample yields roughly 49,000 clones; more than 85% were counted once. The ten top clones hold 0.9% to 1.1% of the sample. The sequenced material came from peripheral blood. Receptor source: a man aged 55 to 70 with COVID-19, enrolled during active disease.

This chain links TRBV4-1 with TRBJ1-2; D is undetermined. V was shortened by 0 bases and J by 3 bases, with 11 bases between the two germline ends. Germline V gene sequence: CDR1 MGHRA, CDR2 YSYEKL. CDR3 length equals 15 residues. The CDR3 nucleotides are TGCGCCAGCAGCCAAGACGGGTGGAGGGACTATGGCTACACCTTC. This gives the protein CASSQDGWRDYGYTF.

The chain links TRBV21-1 to TRBJ2-2; TRBD1 is the table's D call, not checked against the DNA. TRBV21-1 is flagged as a pseudogene. CDR3 length: 15 residues. CDR3: CASSKAYRVTGELFF. The CDR3, as DNA: TGTGCCAGCAGCAAAGCATACAGGGTCACCGGGGAGCTGTTTTTT.

The genes are TRBV18 and TRBJ2-1; D uncertain. The germline CDR1 and CDR2 sequences are KGHSH and LQKENI. CDR3 length equals 15 residues. Trimming shortened V by 2 bases and J by 0 bases, and 8 bases separated the two germline ends. For the CDR3, the DNA is TGTGCCAGCTCACCAGATTTGAGCTCCTACAATGAGCAGTTCTTC. It specifies CASSPDLSSYNEQFF.

The genes are TRBV18 and TRBJ1-4; 7 bases match TRBD1. Germline CDR1 and CDR2: KGHSH and LQKENI. The CDR3 is made up of 15 amino acids. Trimming cost V 3 bases and J 4 bases; bases outside gene matches: 5. The CDR3 reads CASSPATGFNEKLFF. CDR3 coding DNA: TGTGCCAGCTCACCGGCGACAGGGTTTAATGAAAAACTGTTTTTT.

The chain couples TRBV5-1 to TRBJ1-6; 7 bases fit TRBD1. The CDR3 is made up of 14 amino acids. J was trimmed by 6 bases and V by 1 base; bases with no gene match: 1. Germline values: CDR1 SGHRS, CDR2 YFSETQ. CDR3 amino acids: CASSLRQGNSPLHF. The DNA for the CDR3 is TGCGCCAGCAGCTTGCGACAGGGTAATTCACCCCTCCACTTT.

The rearrangement uses TRBV11-2 and TRBJ1-1; the D gene is possibly TRBD1 (5 bases). CDR3 length: 14 amino acids. Germline CDR1 is SGHAT and CDR2 is FQNNGV. Trimming left V 0 bases short and J 5 bases short, with 10 bases between. DNA of the CDR3: TGTGCCAGCAGCTTAGAGGGGGGAAGAACTGAAGCTTTCTTT. It encodes CASSLEGGRTEAFF.

The chain employs TRBV30 and TRBJ1-1; no definite D call. CDR1 and CDR2 (germline): GTSNPN, SVGIG (reference sequence). The CDR3 has 14 amino acids. Between the trimmed V and J ends, which lost 0 bases and 4 bases, there was a span of 12 bases. CDR3 amino acids: CAWSVTRQSTEAFF. Written as DNA, the CDR3 is TGTGCCTGGAGTGTAACCAGACAATCCACTGAAGCTTTCTTT.

The gene calls are TRBV19 and TRBJ2-5, with TRBD1 identical over 10 bases. V shed 6 bases and J 5 bases; nucleotides not matched to a gene: 9. CDR3 length: 15 residues. Per the germline V gene, CDR1 is LNHDA and CDR2 is SQIVND (reference sequence). The CDR3 nucleotides are TGTGCCAGTAGATTGACAGGGGGCGACACGGAGACCCAGTACTTC. This encodes CASRLTGGDTETQYF.

The CDR3 region has the DNA TGTGCCTGGAGAGGGACAGGGGGAGATTACGAGCAGTACTTC. It codes for CAWRGTGGDYEQYF. The chain employs TRBV30 and TRBJ2-7; 11 bases are a match to TRBD1. The CDR3 is 14 amino acids. The trim removed 3 bases at V and 4 bases at J, leaving 5 bases unmatched. CDR1 is GTSNPN, CDR2 SVGIG, per germline (reference sequence).

The rearrangement links TRBV5-1 to TRBJ2-3; 11 bases are a match to TRBD2. The CDR3 loop spans 18 amino acids. Germline V gene lookup returns CDR1 SGHRS and CDR2 YFSETQ. V was pared by 4 bases and J by 10 bases, with 20 bases of the junction left unmatched. CDR3 nucleotides: TGCGCCAGCAGCCCAGGGACTAGCGGACCCCCACGAGGTCAGGCGCAGTATTTT. Amino acids: CASSPGTSGPPRGQAQYF.

CDR3 sequence: CASSGNRAEAFF. CDR3 DNA sequence: TGTGCCAGCAGCGGGAACAGGGCCGAAGCTTTCTTT. The genes are TRBV2 and TRBJ1-1; TRBD1 might be the D (6 bases). The V gene lost 6 bases and the J gene lost 8 bases, with 13 bases spanning the gap. The CDR3 runs 12 residues. Germline CDR1 is SNHLY and CDR2 is FYNNEI.

V gene TRBV4-3 combines with J gene TRBJ2-2, with TRBD1 matching over 7 bases. V was pared by 4 bases and J by 6 bases, with 11 bases of the junction left unmatched. CDR1 is LGHNA and CDR2 is YSLEER in the germline V gene. This CDR3 has 16 amino acids. CDR3 loop: CASSRKQGPLAGELFF. The CDR3 DNA reads as TGCGCCAGCAGCCGGAAACAGGGGCCCTTGGCCGGGGAGCTGTTTTTT.

The chain employs TRBV3-1 (or the pseudogene TRBV3-2) and TRBJ1-2; TRBD1 aligns across 11 bases. Losses at the gene ends were 1 base for V and 2 bases for J; bases not matched to a gene: 0. CDR3 length: 15 amino acids. Germline assignment: CDR1 LGHDT and CDR2 YNNKEL (reference sequence). CDR3 residues: CASSQGDRGNYGYTF. CDR3 in DNA: TGTGCCAGCAGCCAAGGGGACAGGGGGAACTATGGCTACACCTTC.

V usage is TRBV14 and J usage is TRBJ2-7, with a weak D call TRBD1 (5 bases). The CDR3 runs to 15 residues. Trimming left V 1 base short and J 5 bases short, with 15 bases between. CDR1 SGHDN and CDR2 FVKESK come from the germline V gene. CDR3 sequence: CASSQGQGRRNEQYF. For the CDR3, the DNA is TGTGCCAGCAGCCAAGGCCAGGGAAGGCGAAACGAGCAGTACTTC.

The V and J genes are TRBV18 and TRBJ1-1, with D hard to call. This CDR3 is 14 amino acids long. Trimming removed 8 bases at V and 0 bases at J, with 13 bases between. Per germline, CDR1 KGHSH and CDR2 LQKENI. The CDR3 region is CASEGGLMNTEAFF. The DNA of the CDR3 is TGTGCCAGCGAAGGAGGCCTCATGAACACTGAAGCTTTCTTT.

The rearrangement uses TRBV19 and TRBJ2-1, with 13 bases matching TRBD2. The CDR3 sequence is 16 residues long. Losses at the gene ends were 4 bases for V and 8 bases for J; bases not matched to a gene: 8. Germline lookup yields CDR1 LNHDA and CDR2 SQIVND (reference sequence). DNA for the CDR3: TGTGCCAGTAGTACCCCGGGACTAGCGGGAACGTATGAGCAGTTCTTC. It specifies CASSTPGLAGTYEQFF.

The rearrangement joins TRBV19 to TRBJ1-4, with 7 positions matching TRBD1. The trim removed 6 bases at V and 5 bases at J, leaving 6 bases unmatched. The CDR3 totals 14 residues. The germline gives CDR1 LNHDA, CDR2 SQIVND (reference sequence). The CDR3 DNA sequence: TGTGCCAGTAGGCTTGGGACAGAGAATGAAAAACTGTTTTTT. Amino acids: CASRLGTENEKLFF.

This chain joins TRBV24-1 and TRBJ2-2; 9 bases match TRBD1. Losses at the gene ends were 6 bases for V and 6 bases for J; bases not matched to a gene: 7. The CDR3 spans 15 residues. Per germline, CDR1 KGHDR and CDR2 SFDVKD. The CDR3 DNA reads as TGTGCCACCAGTTATTCCGGGACAGGGTCCGGGGAGCTGTTTTTT. Translation: CATSYSGTGSGELFF.

V gene TRBV7-9 combines with J gene TRBJ1-2; TRBD1 matches at 11 bases. The junction had 5 bases not matched to a gene; V was cut back by 3 bases and J by 5 bases. Germline-derived CDR1 and CDR2 are SEHNR and FQNEAQ (reference sequence). This CDR3 is built from 15 residues. CDR3 sequence (DNA): TGTGCCAGCAGCTTTACCGGACAGGGGGCTTATGGCTACACCTTC. Its translation: CASSFTGQGAYGYTF.

The chain recombines TRBV6-5 with TRBJ2-3; D possibly corresponds to TRBD1 (6 bases). The germline CDR1 and CDR2 sequences are MNHEY and SVGAGI. Trimming shortened V by 4 bases and J by 0 bases, and 14 bases separated the two germline ends. The CDR3 covers 16 residues. The CDR3 here is CASSSPRTASTDTQYF. The CDR3 DNA sequence: TGTGCCAGCAGTTCTCCCCGGACAGCTAGCACAGATACGCAGTATTTT.

The chain couples TRBV7-8 to TRBJ1-4; 7 bases line up with TRBD1. The CDR3 is 15 amino acids. Germline V lookup: CDR1 SGHVS, CDR2 FQNEAQ. Trimming took 0 bases from V and 5 from J; bases not matched to a gene: 3. The CDR3 DNA reads as TGTGCCAGCAGCTTAGCAGGGGGCGGGAATGAAAAACTGTTTTTT. Translated, it gives CASSLAGGGNEKLFF.

V gene TRBV5-1 combines with J gene TRBJ2-7; TRBD1 is a possible D gene (5 bases). The germline V and J ends were trimmed by 0 bases and 5 bases, with 12 bases remaining between them. The CDR3 totals 14 residues. Germline values: CDR1 SGHRS, CDR2 YFSETQ. CDR3 in amino acids: CASSLGRVSDEQYF. CDR3 in DNA: TGCGCCAGCAGCTTGGGCAGGGTTTCGGACGAGCAGTACTTC. Supplemented by reference TRBV5-1 and TRBJ2-7, the full variable domain reads KAGVTQTPRYLIKTRGQQVTLSCSPISGHRSVSWYQQTPGQGLQFLFEYFSETQRNKGNFPGRFSGRQFSNSRSEMNVSTLELGDSALYLCASSLGRVSDEQYFGPGTRLTVT.

The chain couples TRBV7-2 to TRBJ2-1, with D maybe TRBD2 (6 bases). Deletions cut 3 bases from V and 3 bases from J, with 12 bases between. CDR1 and CDR2 from the germline V gene are SGHTA and FQGNSA. CDR3 length equals 15 residues. The CDR3 region is CASSLAGNDYNEQFF. In DNA form, the CDR3 reads TGTGCCAGCAGCTTGGCGGGGAACGACTACAATGAGCAGTTCTTC. Combining the CDR3 with reference TRBV7-2 and TRBJ2-1 gives the whole variable domain GAGVSQSPSNKVTEKGKDVELRCDPISGHTALYWYRQSLGQGLEFLIYFQGNSAPDKSGLPSDRFSAERTGGSVSTLTIQRTQQEDSAVYLCASSLAGNDYNEQFFGPGTRLTVL.

The gene calls are TRBV9 and TRBJ2-7; D possibly corresponds to TRBD2 (7 bases). V was cut by 0 bases and J by 6 bases, with 22 bases left in between. There are 17 residues in the CDR3. From germline, CDR1 is SGDLS and CDR2 YYNGEE. In DNA form, the CDR3 reads TGTGCCAGCAGCGTAGGTCCCCTGACGGGGGGCGGGGTCGAGCAGTACTTC. Protein product: CASSVGPLTGGGVEQYF.

As to this clone: Sequence at one end of the junction differs from germline and may be a read error. Written as DNA, the CDR3 is TGTGCCAGCAGCTCCCTACTAGCGGGAGCGTCACAGATACGCTTT. Translated, it gives CASSSLLAGASQIRF. The gene calls are TRBV7-6 and TRBJ2-3, with 11 positions matching TRBD2. Germline values: CDR1 SGHVS, CDR2 FNYEAQ. The CDR3 consists of 15 residues.

This rearrangement joins TRBV7-9 to TRBJ1-1, with D possibly matching TRBD1 (6 bases). Germline V gives CDR1 SEHNR, CDR2 FQNEAQ (reference sequence). V was trimmed by 4 bases and J by 1 base, leaving 13 bases between them. The CDR3 length is 15 residues. Written as DNA, the CDR3 is TGTGCCAGCAGCTCAGGGGCTAAGGGGAACACTGAAGCTTTCTTT. Translated, it gives CASSSGAKGNTEAFF.

The chain combines TRBV4-1 with TRBJ2-4; tentatively, D is TRBD2 (5 bases). CDR1 and CDR2 (germline): MGHRA, YSYEKL. The CDR3 consists of 15 residues. Trimming left V 0 bases short and J 7 bases short, with 13 bases between. The CDR3 sequence is CASSQESRVANIQYF. CDR3 coding DNA: TGCGCCAGCAGCCAAGAATCTAGGGTAGCGAACATTCAGTACTTC.

This chain links TRBV2 with TRBJ2-5, with 13 bases fitting TRBD2. V lost 1 base to trimming and J lost 4 bases; unmatched junction nucleotides: 0. The V gene's germline CDR1 is SNHLY and CDR2 FYNNEI. CDR3 length equals 15 residues. The CDR3 DNA reads TGTGCCAGCAGTGAAGGACTAGCGGGAGGAGAGACCCAGTACTTC. This encodes CASSEGLAGGETQYF.

The chain recombines TRBV7-9 with TRBJ2-1; the D gene is possibly TRBD2 (6 bases). Trimming removed 5 bases from V and 2 bases from J, with 13 bases in between. This CDR3 comprises 15 residues. Germline V lookup: CDR1 SEHNR, CDR2 FQNEAQ (reference sequence). CDR3 amino acids: CASSLTAGTYNEQFF. The CDR3 nucleotides read TGTGCCAGCAGCCTCACGGCGGGAACCTACAATGAGCAGTTCTTC.

The chain couples TRBV12-3 or TRBV12-4 to TRBJ1-4, with D hard to call. V lost 5 bases, J lost 6 bases, and 10 bases lay in between. This CDR3 is 13 amino acids long. The CDR3 loop reads CASSGSTDEKLFF. CDR3 nucleotide sequence: TGTGCCAGCAGTGGGAGTACAGATGAAAAACTGTTTTTT.

The chain couples TRBV6-5 to TRBJ2-1; 8 nucleotides align to TRBD1. Germline trimming cut 2 bases from V and 4 bases from J; bases unmatched to any gene: 4. The CDR3 has 15 amino acids. Per germline, CDR1 MNHEY and CDR2 SVGAGI. The CDR3 DNA sequence: TGTGCCAGCAGTTACGACAGGGGTATGTACAATGAGCAGTTCTTC. Protein sequence: CASSYDRGMYNEQFF.

This clone has only one observation. J is TRBJ1-1 and V is TRBV27, with D possibly being TRBD1 (6 bases). Germline V gene lookup returns CDR1 MNHEY and CDR2 SMNVEV (reference sequence). The CDR3 is 13 residues long. V shed 0 bases and J shed 4 bases, with 6 bases lying between them. DNA for the CDR3: TGTGCCAGCAGTTTATCAGGGGGCACTGAAGCTTTCTTT. The encoded protein is CASSLSGGTEAFF.